This T cell receptor beta chain was obtained from a study of Graves' ophthalmopathy and Graves' hyperthyroidism. Across the whole study: Where ophthalmopathy was absent within 18 months of follow-up, hyperthyroidism was stable.

Many counts were recorded for this clonotype. The target antigen is unknown. Study-level findings and limits: As the model predicted ophthalmopathy progression, it achieved a sensitivity of 70% to 71% and a specificity of about 72%. Among thyroid clonotypes expanded above 0.001 frequency, most also appeared in blood.

The germline CDR1 and CDR2 sequences are SNHLY and FYNNEI. The CDR3 is made up of 10 amino acids. V lost 9 bases, J lost 6 bases, and 5 bases lay in between. The sequenced template was RNA, covering the TCR beta CDR3 region. First-round RT-PCR employed HTBI primers, with a second-round multiplex PCR after it. MiXCR was run by TCRdb on the multiplex PCR reads, yielding one entry per CDR3 protein. The sample has roughly 1.1 million distinct CDR3 sequences, 36% seen once. Hyperthyroidism patients were newly diagnosed, ill under 2 months, and aged 18 to 65 years. This TCR was sampled from an adult man with Graves' hyperthyroidism. The chain uses TRBV2 and TRBJ2-2, with D hard to call. Specimen: peripheral blood or thyroid tissue (not recorded which). CDR3 amino acids: CASLAGELFF. The CDR3 bases are TGTGCCAGTTTGGCCGGGGAGCTGTTTTTT.